This T cell receptor beta chain was identified during a study of T cell responses to AZD1222 COVID-19 vaccine. This table comes from immunoSEQ multiplex PCR, and its TCRdb copy is limited to in-frame clones, with some not included. The sample comprises approximately 190,000 clones, approximately 94% of which are singletons, and 3.5% to 4% rests with the top ten. In germline, CDR1 is SGHDN, CDR2 FVKESK. The V gene end was trimmed by 3 bases and the J gene end by 8 bases; junction bases not matched to a gene: 11. There are 17 residues in the CDR3. As regards this clone: No antigen is known for it.

Study-level results: There were mostly white British donors and more females than males, and clonal diversity was possibly underestimated. Rises in breadth and depth of Spike-specific TCRs came after two AZD1222 doses. Seropositivity was recorded at baseline in only 6 or 7 AZD1222 recipients.

The material sequenced was peripheral blood, taken 28 days after the second dose of the MenACWY control vaccine. The sequence came from an adult who received the MenACWY meningococcal vaccine as a control. The chain uses TRBV14 and TRBJ2-1, with 12 nucleotides matching TRBD2. The CDR3 protein is CASSHGTSGLGVDEQFF. CDR3 coding DNA: TGTGCCAGCAGCCACGGGACTAGCGGGCTTGGAGTCGATGAGCAGTTCTTC.